These 25 T cell receptor beta chains were all obtained from the same sample, sequenced in a study of blood T cells in healthy people across ages. Together with a sample-barcoded 5' primer, a J-beta primer mix was included in a second PCR lasting 7 to 11 cycles. One entry per CDR3 protein, called by TCRdb with MiXCR from the 5' RACE reads. This sample has approximately 1.5 million distinct CDR3 sequences, with around 36% found just once. Sequenced sample: blood. The source is a woman aged 25 to 39 in good health.

As for this clonotype: A much larger clone sits a single nucleotide away, making a read error possible. V usage is TRBV20-1 and J usage is TRBJ2-1; D might be TRBD2 (6 bases). The J call may not be correct, given that the DNA end is closer to TRBJ2-7. Germline CDR1 is DFQATT and CDR2 is SNEGSKA (reference sequence). The CDR3 is made up of 15 amino acids. CDR3 DNA: TGCAGTGCTAACAACGCCGGGAGCTCCTACAATGAGCAGTACTTC. It codes for CSANNAGSSYNEQYF.

The V gene is TRBV7-8, the J gene TRBJ1-5; maybe TRBD1 (6 bases). V lost 5 bases, J lost 1 base, and 15 bases lay in between. This CDR3 has 16 residues. Germline assignment: CDR1 SGHVS and CDR2 FQNEAQ. CDR3 amino acids: CASSPQLRGSNQPQHF. CDR3 nucleotide sequence: TGTGCCAGCAGCCCACAGTTAAGGGGGAGCAATCAGCCCCAGCATTTT. The full variable domain, rest sourced from reference TRBV7-8 and TRBJ1-5, is GAGVSQSPRYKVAKRGQDVALRCDPISGHVSLFWYQQALGQGPEFLTYFQNEAQLDKSGLPSDRFFAERPEGSVSTLKIQRTQQEDSAVYLCASSPQLRGSNQPQHFGDGTRLSIL.

Of note for this clonotype: One base away lies a much larger clone, so this may be a sequencing read error. The chain is built from TRBV29-1 and TRBJ1-2; no firm D call. Germline CDR1 and CDR2: SQVTM and ANQGSEA. CDR3 size: 11 residues. V dropped 3 bases and J dropped 7 bases, with 9 bases sitting between them. The CDR3 sequence is CSVEVRSGYTF. The CDR3 DNA reads as TGCAGCGTTGAGGTGAGAAGTGGCTACACCTTC. The variable domain in full, with the rest retrieved from reference TRBV29-1 and TRBJ1-2, is SAVISQKPSRDICQRGTSLTIQCQVDSQVTMMFWYRQQPGQSLTLIATANQGSEATYESGFVIDKFPISRPNLTFSTLTVSNMSPEDSSIYLCSVEVRSGYTFGSGTRLTVV.

This clonotype was counted ten times or more. The rearrangement links TRBV7-9 to TRBJ2-5; possible D gene TRBD1, 6 bases. The closer fit of TRBJ2-7 to the DNA end suggests the J call may be wrong. The germline V gene encodes CDR1 SEHNR and CDR2 FQNEAQ (reference sequence). CDR3 length: 16 amino acids. The CDR3 reads CASSLPGETWGNEQYF. CDR3 sequence (DNA): TGTGCCAGCAGCTTACCAGGGGAAACCTGGGGGAACGAGCAGTACTTC.

This chain uses TRBV3-1 with TRBJ2-1; 7 bases map to TRBD2. In germline, CDR1 is LGHDT, CDR2 YNNKEL (reference sequence). The CDR3 is 13 amino acids. With 4 bases clipped from V and 14 bases from J, the junction kept 11 bases outside the gene matches. The CDR3 DNA reads TGTGCCAGCAGCCCCCTTGGAGGGAGGGCAGAGTTCTTC. Its translation is CASSPLGGRAEFF.

Ten or more counts support this clonotype. This chain links TRBV24-1 with TRBJ2-1; 8 bases match TRBD2. This CDR3 region has 15 residues. In germline, CDR1 is KGHDR, CDR2 SFDVKD. V lost 5 bases to trimming and J lost 2 bases; unmatched junction nucleotides: 4. CDR3 DNA sequence: TGTGCCACCAGTGTCCTGACTAGCGCCTACAATGAGCAGTTCTTC. Amino acids: CATSVLTSAYNEQFF.

This clonotype was detected a few times. This chain links TRBV6-2 or TRBV6-3 with TRBJ2-7, with D tentatively TRBD1 (5 bases). V was pared by 2 bases and J by 3 bases, with 17 bases between. The CDR3 length is 16 residues. CDR1 is MNHEY and CDR2 is SVGEGT in the germline V gene. The CDR3 protein is CASSYGAEWTLYEQYF. The CDR3 coding sequence is TGTGCCAGCAGTTACGGCGCGGAGTGGACACTCTACGAGCAGTACTTC.

This clonotype showed up just a few times. The J gene is TRBJ2-1, the V gene TRBV9, with 15 bases identical to TRBD2. The CDR3 is 20 residues long. Germline-derived CDR1 and CDR2 are SGDLS and YYNGEE. The junction had 14 bases not matched to a gene; V was cut back by 1 base and J by 6 bases. For the CDR3, the DNA is TGTGCCAGCAGCGTAAGGACTAGCGGGAGGGCCTCTTTCGCTTTCAATGAGCAGTTCTTC. Translating it yields CASSVRTSGRASFAFNEQFF.

This clonotype was seen a few times. This sequence joins TRBV11-1 and TRBJ2-7, with no clear D. The CDR3 covers 15 residues. Germline V gene lookup returns CDR1 SGHAT and CDR2 FQDESV (reference sequence). Between the trimmed V and J ends, which lost 5 bases and 6 bases, there was a span of 20 bases. CDR3 sequence: CASSPEGGAVREQYF. CDR3 coding DNA: TGTGCCAGCAGCCCAGAAGGCGGCGCGGTCCGCGAGCAGTACTTC.

This clonotype was counted a single time. V and J are TRBV30 and TRBJ2-7; D is uncertain. Trimming stripped 0 bases from V and 8 bases from J, with 17 bases between. The CDR3 is 14 amino acids. Germline CDR1 GTSNPN, CDR2 SVGIG (reference sequence). The CDR3 DNA sequence: TGTGCCTGGAGTGTACGGGCCTCGTACATCAAGCAGTACTTC. Translating gives CAWSVRASYIKQYF. Drawing the rest from reference TRBV30 and TRBJ2-7, the complete variable domain is SQTIHQWPATLVQPVGSPLSLECTVEGTSNPNLYWYRQAAGRGLQLLFYSVGIGQISSEVPQNLSASRPQDRQFILSSKKLLLSDSGFYLCAWSVRASYIKQYFGPGTRLTVT.

This clonotype was counted ten times or more. The rearrangement joins TRBV13 to TRBJ2-1; 11 nucleotides agree with TRBD2. The V gene's germline CDR1 is PRHDT and CDR2 FYEKMQ (reference sequence). CDR3 length: 15 residues. V lost 8 bases to trimming and J lost 7 bases; unmatched junction nucleotides: 10. In nucleotides, the CDR3 is TGTGCCAGCGGCACCGGGACTAGCGGAGGGAATGAGCAGTTCTTC. Encoded protein: CASGTGTSGGNEQFF.

V usage is TRBV4-1 and J usage is TRBJ1-6, with D unclear. Trimming pared 3 bases from V and 7 bases from J, leaving 13 bases between. This CDR3 contains 15 residues. The germline CDR1 and CDR2 sequences are MGHRA and YSYEKL. DNA for the CDR3: TGCGCCAGCAGCCAGGTGGGGTTCGGAAATTCACCCCTCCACTTT. Encoded protein: CASSQVGFGNSPLHF.

This rearrangement joins TRBV20-1 to TRBJ2-2; D unresolved. CDR3 size: 12 residues. Germline assignment: CDR1 DFQATT and CDR2 SNEGSKA (reference sequence). Trimming stripped 4 bases from V and 1 base from J, with 4 bases between. The CDR3 spells CSAKLNTGELFF. The CDR3 bases are TGCAGTGCTAAGTTGAACACCGGGGAGCTGTTTTTT.

V gene TRBV3-1 combines with J gene TRBJ1-5; D is perhaps TRBD1 (5 bases). This CDR3 is 14 amino acids long. Trimming took off 3 bases at V and 7 bases at J, with 13 bases between the two ends. Per germline, CDR1 LGHDT and CDR2 YNNKEL (reference sequence). The CDR3 region is CASSHWGTGQPQHF. CDR3 sequence (DNA): TGTGCCAGCAGCCACTGGGGGACGGGACAGCCCCAGCATTTT.

The V gene is TRBV3-1, the J gene TRBJ2-3, with D unresolved. The CDR3 loop spans 14 amino acids. Trimming removed 0 bases from V and 6 bases from J, with 10 bases in between. Germline CDR1 and CDR2: LGHDT and YNNKEL (reference sequence). CDR3 in amino acids: CASSQDSVVDTQYF. In DNA form, the CDR3 reads TGTGCCAGCAGCCAAGACTCGGTCGTCGATACGCAGTATTTT.

Only a few counts were recorded for this clonotype. The chain couples TRBV6-1 to TRBJ2-2, with a possible D match to TRBD2 (5 bases). V was pared by 11 bases and J by 1 base, with 11 bases between. CDR3 size: 13 residues. Germline lookup yields CDR1 MNHNS and CDR2 SASEGT. CDR3 sequence reads: CASKGLNTGELFF. CDR3 in DNA: TGTGCCTCCAAAGGACTGAACACCGGGGAGCTGTTTTTT.

The chain joins TRBV6-2 or TRBV6-3 to TRBJ2-3; D remains unclear. V lost 7 bases to trimming and J lost 9 bases, with 14 bases between them. The CDR3 runs 12 residues. The germline gives CDR1 MNHEY, CDR2 SVGEGT. The CDR3 here is CASIGVSRTQYF. The DNA of the CDR3 is TGTGCCAGCATCGGAGTCTCCAGAACGCAGTATTTT.

The chain links TRBV4-1 to TRBJ1-1, with a possible D match to TRBD1 (6 bases). Trimming removed 0 bases at V and 0 bases at J, with 11 bases between. Germline V lookup: CDR1 MGHRA, CDR2 YSYEKL. The length of the CDR3 is 16 residues. The CDR3 loop is CASSQDQGGLNTEAFF. CDR3 nucleotides: TGCGCCAGCAGCCAAGATCAAGGGGGGCTGAACACTGAAGCTTTCTTT.

Only a few counts were recorded for this clonotype. This chain joins TRBV28 and TRBJ2-4; the D gene is possibly TRBD2 (5 bases). CDR3 size: 16 residues. The V gene's germline CDR1 is MDHEN and CDR2 SYDVKM. Deletions cut 3 bases from V and 1 base from J, with 13 bases between. CDR3 nucleotide sequence: TGTGCCAGCAGTTTCCCACTAGGTAGGGCCAAAAACATTCAGTACTTC. Translating gives CASSFPLGRAKNIQYF.

The chain recombines TRBV20-1 with TRBJ2-3; D is uncertain. V lost 4 bases to trimming and J lost 1 base, with 9 bases between them. This CDR3 contains 13 residues. Germline V gene sequence: CDR1 DFQATT, CDR2 SNEGSKA (reference sequence). The CDR3 coding sequence is TGCAGTGCTATGAGCAGGCGCACAGATACGCAGTATTTT. Encoded protein: CSAMSRRTDTQYF.

This clonotype showed up just a few times. The gene calls are TRBV27 and TRBJ2-1, with TRBD2 matching 8 bases. The CDR3 covers 15 residues. V gave up 5 bases and J gave up 5 bases; unmatched junction bases: 8. Germline CDR1 is MNHEY and CDR2 is SMNVEV (reference sequence). The CDR3 DNA reads as TGTGCCAGCAGTCTCCGACTAGCGCAAGACAATGAGCAGTTCTTC. Translated, it gives CASSLRLAQDNEQFF.

This clonotype appeared a few times. J is TRBJ1-2 and V is TRBV5-6; TRBD1 matches 7 bases. Per germline, CDR1 SGHDT and CDR2 YYEEEE. Trimming cost V 0 bases and J 8 bases; bases outside gene matches: 4. The CDR3 sequence is 13 residues long. CDR3 sequence: CASSLGSTGGYTF. CDR3 sequence (DNA): TGTGCCAGCAGCTTGGGATCGACAGGGGGCTACACCTTC.

This clonotype was counted many times. One junction end does not reproduce the germline sequence, and a read error may be involved. CDR3 loop: CASSLVAGQGYEQYF. Written as DNA, the CDR3 is TGTGCCAGCAGCTTAGTAGCGGGACAGGGCTACGAGCAGTACTTC. The V and J genes are TRBV5-1 and TRBJ2-7, with D possibly TRBD1 on 9 matching bases. CDR1 and CDR2 (germline): SGHRS, YFSETQ. The CDR3 is made up of 15 amino acids.

This clonotype was detected a few times. V usage is TRBV7-6 and J usage is TRBJ2-1; TRBD2 matches 10 bases. With 5 bases clipped from V and 7 bases from J, the junction kept 23 bases outside the gene matches. CDR1 SGHVS and CDR2 FNYEAQ come from the germline V gene. The CDR3 runs to 20 residues. DNA of the CDR3: TGTGCCAGCAGCACCTCCCGGGAGCTAGCGGGGGTATTCTTGGGTAATGAGCAGTTCTTC. Its translation: CASSTSRELAGVFLGNEQFF.

This clonotype was seen a handful of times. The V call is TRBV28, the J call TRBJ2-5; no reliable D call. CDR1 MDHEN and CDR2 SYDVKM come from the germline V gene. The CDR3 has 15 residues. Trimming removed 3 bases from V and 0 bases from J, with 11 bases in between. CDR3 sequence (DNA): TGTGCCAGCAGTTTGGAAGGACCCCACCAAGAGACCCAGTACTTC. As protein: CASSLEGPHQETQYF.